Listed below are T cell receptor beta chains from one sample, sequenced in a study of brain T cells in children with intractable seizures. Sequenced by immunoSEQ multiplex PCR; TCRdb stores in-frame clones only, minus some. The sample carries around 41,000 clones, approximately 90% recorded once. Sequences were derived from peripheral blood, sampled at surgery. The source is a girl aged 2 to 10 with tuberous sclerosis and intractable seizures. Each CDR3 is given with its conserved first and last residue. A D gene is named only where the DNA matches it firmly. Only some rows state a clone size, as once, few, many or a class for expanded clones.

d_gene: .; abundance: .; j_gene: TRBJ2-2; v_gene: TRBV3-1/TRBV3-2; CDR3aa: CASSQDRGANTGELFF; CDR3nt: TGTGCCAGCAGCCAAGATCGAGGGGCGAACACCGGGGAGCTGTTTTTT
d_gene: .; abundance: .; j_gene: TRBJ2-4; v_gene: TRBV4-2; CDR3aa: CASSQDSQGYNIQYF; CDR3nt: TGTGCCAGCAGCCAAGATTCGCAGGGGTATAACATTCAGTACTTC
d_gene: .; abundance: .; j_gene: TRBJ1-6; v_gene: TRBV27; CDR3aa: CASSGGGRNSPLHF; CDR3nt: TGTGCCAGCAGTGGCGGAGGGAGGAATTCACCCCTCCACTTT
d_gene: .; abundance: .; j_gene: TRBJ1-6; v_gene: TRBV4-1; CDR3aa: CASSQDSWGESGNSPLHF; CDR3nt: TGCGCCAGCAGCCAAGATAGTTGGGGTGAGTCTGGAAATTCACCCCTCCACTTT
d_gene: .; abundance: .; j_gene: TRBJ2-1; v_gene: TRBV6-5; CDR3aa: CASTRTVYNEQFF; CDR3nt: TGTGCCAGCACCCGGACGGTCTACAATGAGCAGTTCTTC
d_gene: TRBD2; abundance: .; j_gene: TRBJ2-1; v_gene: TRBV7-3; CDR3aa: CASSRRGELYNEQFF; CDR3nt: TGTGCCAGCAGCCGCCGGGGGGAATTGTACAATGAGCAGTTCTTC
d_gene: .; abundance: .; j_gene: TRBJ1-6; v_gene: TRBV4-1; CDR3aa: CASSQGRGSPLHF; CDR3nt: TGCGCCAGCAGCCAAGGAAGGGGATCACCCCTCCACTTT
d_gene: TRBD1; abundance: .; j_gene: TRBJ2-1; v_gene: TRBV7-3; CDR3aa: CASSLGTGVNEQFF; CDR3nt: TGTGCCAGCAGCTTGGGGACAGGGGTAAATGAGCAGTTCTTC
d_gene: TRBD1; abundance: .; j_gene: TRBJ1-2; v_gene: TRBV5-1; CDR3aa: CASSSGTAKDGYTF; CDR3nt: TGCGCCAGCAGCTCTGGGACAGCGAAGGATGGCTACACCTTC
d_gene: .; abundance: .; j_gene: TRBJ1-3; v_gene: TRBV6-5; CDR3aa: CASSPRPGNTIYF; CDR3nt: TGTGCCAGCAGCCCACGACCTGGAAACACCATATATTTT
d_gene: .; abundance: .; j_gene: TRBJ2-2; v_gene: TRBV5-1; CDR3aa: CASSLGSGVTGELFF; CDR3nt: TGCGCCAGCAGCTTGGGATCTGGTGTCACCGGGGAGCTGTTTTTT
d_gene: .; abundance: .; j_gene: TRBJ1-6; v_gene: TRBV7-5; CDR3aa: CVRSLKFSAGNSYNSPLHF; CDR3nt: TGTGTCAGAAGCTTAAAGTTCTCAGCGGGGAACTCCTATAATTCACCCCTCCACTTT
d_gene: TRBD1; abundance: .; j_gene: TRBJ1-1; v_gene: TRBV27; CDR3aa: CASSFRGRTEAFF; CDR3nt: TGTGCCAGCAGTTTCAGGGGGCGGACTGAAGCTTTCTTT
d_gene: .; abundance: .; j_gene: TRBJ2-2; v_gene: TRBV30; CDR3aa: CAWRRQARGELFF; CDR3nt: TGTGCCTGGAGAAGACAGGCGCGAGGGGAGCTGTTTTTT
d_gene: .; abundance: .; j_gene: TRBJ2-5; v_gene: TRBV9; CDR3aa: CASSVGGVDQETQYF; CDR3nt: TGTGCCAGCAGCGTAGGAGGGGTGGACCAAGAGACCCAGTACTTC
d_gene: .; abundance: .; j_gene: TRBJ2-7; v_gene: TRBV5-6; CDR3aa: CASSLEAGAYEQYF; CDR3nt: TGTGCCAGCAGCTTGGAGGCAGGGGCCTACGAGCAGTACTTC
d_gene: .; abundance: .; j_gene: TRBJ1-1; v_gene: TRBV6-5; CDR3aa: CASSRTYDSEAFF; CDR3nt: TGTGCCAGCAGTCGCACATACGACAGCGAAGCTTTCTTT
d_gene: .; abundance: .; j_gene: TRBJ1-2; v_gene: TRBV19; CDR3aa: CASTPLPGRAGYGYTF; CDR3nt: TGTGCCAGTACTCCACTCCCGGGCAGGGCCGGCTATGGCTACACCTTC
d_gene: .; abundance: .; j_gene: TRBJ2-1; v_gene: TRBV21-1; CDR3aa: CASSKQHNSYNEQFF; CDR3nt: TGTGCCAGCAGCAAGCAACACAACTCCTACAATGAGCAGTTCTTC
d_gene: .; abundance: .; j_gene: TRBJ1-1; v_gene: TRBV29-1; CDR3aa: CSVDRGLNTEAFF; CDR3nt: TGCAGCGTTGACAGGGGACTTAACACTGAAGCTTTCTTT
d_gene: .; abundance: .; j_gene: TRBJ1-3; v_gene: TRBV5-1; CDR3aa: CASSLDGARGNTIYF; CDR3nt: TGCGCCAGCAGCTTGGATGGGGCGAGAGGAAACACCATATATTTT
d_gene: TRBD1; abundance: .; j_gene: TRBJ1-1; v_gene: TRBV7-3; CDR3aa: CASSLTPGQTEAFF; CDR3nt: TGTGCCAGCAGCTTAACGCCGGGACAGACTGAAGCTTTCTTT
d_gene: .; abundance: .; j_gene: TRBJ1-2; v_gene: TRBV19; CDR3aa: CASSIANYGYTF; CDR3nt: TGTGCCAGTAGTATAGCCAACTATGGCTACACCTTC
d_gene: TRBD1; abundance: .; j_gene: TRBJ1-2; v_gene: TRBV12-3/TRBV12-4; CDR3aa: CASTETGGYGYTF; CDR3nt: TGTGCCAGCACCGAGACAGGGGGCTATGGCTACACCTTC
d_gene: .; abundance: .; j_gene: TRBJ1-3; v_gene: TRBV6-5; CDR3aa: CASTGLHSGNTIYF; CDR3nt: TGTGCCAGTACCGGGCTCCACTCTGGAAACACCATATATTTT
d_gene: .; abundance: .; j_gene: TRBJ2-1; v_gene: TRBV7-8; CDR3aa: CASSLAVGSFTSNNEQFF; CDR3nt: TGTGCCAGCAGCTTAGCCGTCGGTAGTTTCACCTCTAATAATGAGCAGTTCTTC
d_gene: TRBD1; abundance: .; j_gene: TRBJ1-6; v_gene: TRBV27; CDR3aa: CASRRTGVNSPLHF; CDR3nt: TGTGCCAGCCGGCGGACAGGGGTAAATTCACCCCTCCACTTT
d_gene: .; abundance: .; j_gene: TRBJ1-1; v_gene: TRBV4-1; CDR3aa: CASSQRNTEAFF; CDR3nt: TGCGCCAGCAGCCAACGAAACACTGAAGCTTTCTTT
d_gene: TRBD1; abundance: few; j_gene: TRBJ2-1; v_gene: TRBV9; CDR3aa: CASSVTGTGTYNEQFF; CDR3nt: TGTGCCAGCAGCGTAACCGGGACAGGGACCTACAATGAGCAGTTCTTC
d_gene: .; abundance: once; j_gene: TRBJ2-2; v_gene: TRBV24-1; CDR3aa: CATSDLGGPLTGTGELFF; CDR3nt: TGTGCCACCAGTGATTTGGGGGGGCCGCTGACGGGCACCGGGGAGCTGTTTTTT
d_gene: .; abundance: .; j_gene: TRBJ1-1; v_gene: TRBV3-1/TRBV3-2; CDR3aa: CASSQERRERDTEAFF; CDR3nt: TGTGCCAGCAGCCAAGAGAGGCGGGAGCGAGACACTGAAGCTTTCTTT
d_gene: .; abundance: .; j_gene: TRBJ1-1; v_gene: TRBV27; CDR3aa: CASRRGENEAFF; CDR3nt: TGTGCCAGCAGAAGAGGGGAAAATGAAGCTTTCTTT
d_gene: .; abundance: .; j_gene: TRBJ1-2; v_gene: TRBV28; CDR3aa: CASSYTGNRDGYTF; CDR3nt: TGTGCCAGCAGCTACACAGGGAATCGGGATGGCTACACCTTC
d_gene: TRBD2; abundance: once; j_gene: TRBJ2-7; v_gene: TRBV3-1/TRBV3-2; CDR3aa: CASSQEGLAGDYEQYF; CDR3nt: TGTGCCAGCAGCCAGGAGGGACTAGCGGGAGACTACGAGCAGTACTTC
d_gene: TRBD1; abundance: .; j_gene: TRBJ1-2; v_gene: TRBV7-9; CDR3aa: CASSEDRLNYGYTF; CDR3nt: TGTGCCAGCAGCGAGGACAGGCTGAACTATGGCTACACCTTC
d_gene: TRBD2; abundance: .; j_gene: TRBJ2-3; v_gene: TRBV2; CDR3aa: CASSGRLAGAFGDTQYF; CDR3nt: TGTGCCAGCAGTGGTAGACTAGCGGGGGCCTTCGGAGATACGCAGTATTTT
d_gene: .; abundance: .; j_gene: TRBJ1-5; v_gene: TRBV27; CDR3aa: CASNRGFSNQPQHF; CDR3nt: TGTGCCAGCAATCGGGGTTTTAGCAATCAGCCCCAGCATTTT
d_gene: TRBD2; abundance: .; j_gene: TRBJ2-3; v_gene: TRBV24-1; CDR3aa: CATSEGSGGPPDTQYF; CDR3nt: TGTGCCACCAGTGAGGGTAGCGGGGGGCCCCCAGATACGCAGTATTTT
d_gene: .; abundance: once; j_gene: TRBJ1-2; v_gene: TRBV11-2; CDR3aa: CASSLEQYGYTF; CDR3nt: TGTGCCAGCAGCCTCGAACAATATGGCTACACCTTC
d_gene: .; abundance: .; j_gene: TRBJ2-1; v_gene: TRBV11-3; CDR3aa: CASSPGPRDEQFF; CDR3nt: TGTGCCAGCAGCCCCGGGCCCCGGGATGAGCAGTTCTTC
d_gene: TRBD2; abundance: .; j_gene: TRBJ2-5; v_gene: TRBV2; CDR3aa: CAGLVGGGPETQYF; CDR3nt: TGTGCCGGTTTGGTGGGCGGGGGGCCAGAGACCCAGTACTTC
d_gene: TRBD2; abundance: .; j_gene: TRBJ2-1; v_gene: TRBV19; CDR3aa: CASSLAGGSYNEQFF; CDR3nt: TGTGCCAGTAGCCTAGCGGGGGGCTCCTACAATGAGCAGTTCTTC
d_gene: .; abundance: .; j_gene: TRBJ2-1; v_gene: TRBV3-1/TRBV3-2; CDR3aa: CASSRAYHNEQFF; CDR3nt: TGTGCCAGCAGCCGAGCTTACCACAATGAGCAGTTCTTC
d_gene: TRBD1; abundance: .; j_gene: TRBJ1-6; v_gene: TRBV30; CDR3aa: CAWRDRDLNNSPLHF; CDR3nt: TGTGCCTGGAGAGACAGGGACTTGAATAATTCACCCCTCCACTTT
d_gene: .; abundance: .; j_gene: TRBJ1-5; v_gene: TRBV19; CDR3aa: CASSAAGGKGAQHF; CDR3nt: TGTGCCAGTAGTGCCGCGGGGGGGAAAGGGGCCCAGCATTTT
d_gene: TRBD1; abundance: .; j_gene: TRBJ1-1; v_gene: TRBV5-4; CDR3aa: CASSFRPRDSYLGAFF; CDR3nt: TGTGCCAGCAGCTTCCGACCCCGGGACAGTTATCTTGGAGCTTTCTTT
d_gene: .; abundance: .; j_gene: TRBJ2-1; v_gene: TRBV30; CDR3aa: CAWSMGGYNEQFF; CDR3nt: TGTGCCTGGAGTATGGGGGGCTACAATGAGCAGTTCTTC
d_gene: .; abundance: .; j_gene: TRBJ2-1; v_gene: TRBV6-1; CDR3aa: CASSEAIEDNEQFF; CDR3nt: TGTGCCAGCAGTGAAGCGATCGAGGACAATGAGCAGTTCTTC
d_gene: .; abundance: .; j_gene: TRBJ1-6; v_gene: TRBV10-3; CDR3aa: CAISERETAIPTWNSPLHF; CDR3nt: TGTGCCATCAGTGAAAGGGAGACAGCAATTCCGACGTGGAATTCACCCCTCCACTTT
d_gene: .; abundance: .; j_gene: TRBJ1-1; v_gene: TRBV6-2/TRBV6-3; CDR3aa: CASSAQGFGRNTEAFF; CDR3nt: TGTGCCAGCAGTGCTCAGGGTTTTGGAAGGAACACTGAAGCTTTCTTT
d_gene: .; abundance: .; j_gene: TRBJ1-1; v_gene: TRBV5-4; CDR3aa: CASSLGGAHTTEAFF; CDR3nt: TGTGCCAGCAGCTTGGGGGGGGCTCACACTACTGAAGCTTTCTTT
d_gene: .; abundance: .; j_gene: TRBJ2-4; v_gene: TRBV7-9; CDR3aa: CASSLQGTKNIQYF; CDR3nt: TGTGCCAGCAGCTTACAGGGAACCAAAAACATTCAGTACTTC
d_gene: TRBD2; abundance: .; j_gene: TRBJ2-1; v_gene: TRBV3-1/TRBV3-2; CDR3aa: CASSLTSGTYNEQFF; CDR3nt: TGTGCCAGCAGCCTGACTAGCGGGACCTACAATGAGCAGTTCTTC
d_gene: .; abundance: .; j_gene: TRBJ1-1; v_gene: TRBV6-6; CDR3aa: CASSRLQGPGFGTEAFF; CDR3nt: TGTGCCAGCAGCCGACTACAGGGTCCCGGGTTTGGAACTGAAGCTTTCTTT